This TCR beta chain derives from a study of T cell responses to AZD1222 COVID-19 vaccine. Study outcomes and limitations: Sampled repertoires all dated from after the peak T cell response. Receipt of two AZD1222 doses was followed by a rise in Spike-specific TCR breadth and depth. Spike-spanning, vaccine-associated CD4 TCRs were dominant at 160-218 and 743-854.

The CDR3 has 14 residues. The V and J ends lost 5 bases and 7 bases respectively, with 12 bases between them. The germline V gene encodes CDR1 MNHEY and CDR2 SMNVEV (reference sequence). Sequencing was performed with immunoSEQ multiplex PCR; in TCRdb, only in-frame clones are kept and a portion is missing. The table lists some 92,000 clones, more than 75% of them singletons. A word on this clone: Its target is not known.

The sample here was peripheral blood, taken on day 0 of MenACWY control vaccination. The chain combines TRBV27 with TRBJ1-6, with D possibly matching TRBD1 (6 bases). The sequence derives from an adult in good health. The CDR3 here is CASSPQGPNSPLHF. The CDR3 nucleotides are TGTGCCAGCAGTCCACAGGGTCCGAATTCACCCCTCCACTTT.